This passage covers 21 T cell receptor beta chains from one sample sequenced in a study of T cell responses to AZD1222 COVID-19 vaccine. Sequencing used immunoSEQ multiplex PCR; TCRdb keeps in-frame clones, though not all of them. The sample includes 85,000 to 100,000 clones, 80% to 90% seen only once; the top ten take 5% to 6.5%. The specimen comprised peripheral blood, sampled on day 0 of AZD1222 vaccination. The receptors come from an adult in good health.

In its sample, this clone was seen a few times. The chain couples TRBV4-1 to TRBJ1-6; no definite D call. The V and J ends lost 2 bases and 0 bases respectively, with 20 bases between them. The CDR3 is 20 amino acids. Germline lookup yields CDR1 MGHRA and CDR2 YSYEKL. CDR3 loop: CASSQIVGFTRSSYNSPLHF. In nucleotides, the CDR3 is TGCGCCAGCAGCCAAATCGTGGGCTTCACGAGAAGCTCCTATAATTCACCCCTCCACTTT.

This sequence joins TRBV5-1 and TRBJ1-2, with D possibly matching TRBD1 (5 bases). The V and J ends lost 4 bases and 4 bases respectively, with 14 bases between them. From germline, CDR1 is SGHRS and CDR2 YFSETQ. The CDR3 runs 14 residues. The CDR3 loop is CASSPGGSLYGYTF. CDR3 sequence (DNA): TGCGCCAGCAGCCCGGGGGGGTCGCTCTATGGCTACACCTTC.

V gene TRBV9 combines with J gene TRBJ2-7; 9 bases map to TRBD1. Germline values: CDR1 SGDLS, CDR2 YYNGEE. The CDR3 sequence is 15 residues long. V lost 4 bases and J lost 2; bases outside the gene matches: 7. The DNA for the CDR3 is TGTGCCAGCAGCCGAGGGGGGACAGGGACCTACGAGCAGTACTTC. Translated: CASSRGGTGTYEQYF.

The chain joins TRBV11-3 to TRBJ1-4; perhaps TRBD1 as D (6 bases). This CDR3 spans 18 amino acids. Germline V gives CDR1 SGHNT, CDR2 YENEEA. Trimming stripped 7 bases from V and 4 bases from J, with 25 bases between. The CDR3 loop is CASNLPGRGTGGNEKLFF. CDR3 coding DNA: TGTGCCAGCAACCTACCAGGTAGGGGGACCGGGGGTAATGAAAAACTGTTTTTT.

The sample holds one count of this clone. J is TRBJ1-1 and V is TRBV29-1; D is unresolved. Germline lookup yields CDR1 SQVTM and CDR2 ANQGSEA. V was clipped by 3 bases and J by 4 bases, with 12 bases between them. This CDR3 has 13 residues. This CDR3 is CSVDWPSSTEAFF. The CDR3 DNA is TGCAGCGTTGACTGGCCGAGCAGCACTGAAGCTTTCTTT.

The chain couples TRBV9 to TRBJ1-2, with 8 bases fitting TRBD1. The ends lost 3 bases at V and 3 bases at J; junction bases unmatched: 10. The CDR3 is 16 amino acids. The V gene's germline CDR1 is SGDLS and CDR2 YYNGEE. The CDR3 loop reads CASSAPTPGGDYGYTF. In nucleotides, the CDR3 is TGTGCCAGCAGCGCACCCACTCCAGGGGGCGACTATGGCTACACCTTC.

This CDR3 reads CASSEAASSTDTQYF. The CDR3 DNA reads TGTGCCAGCAGTGAGGCAGCTTCTAGCACAGATACGCAGTATTTT. The rearrangement joins TRBV6-1 to TRBJ2-3; no reliable D call. Trimming cost V 3 bases and J 0 bases, with 10 bases left between them. This CDR3 spans 15 amino acids. Germline V gene data show CDR1 as MNHNS and CDR2 as SASEGT.

The V gene is TRBV4-1, the J gene TRBJ2-7; 8 bases align to TRBD2. The CDR3 has 15 amino acids. Germline V gives CDR1 MGHRA, CDR2 YSYEKL. The V and J ends lost 3 bases and 5 bases, in that order; junction bases with no gene match: 9. CDR3 sequence reads: CASSHVGRAGNEQYF. The CDR3 bases are TGCGCCAGCAGCCATGTCGGGAGGGCCGGTAACGAGCAGTACTTC.

This rearrangement joins TRBV19 to TRBJ1-2, with TRBD1 matching over 9 bases. Germline CDR1 reads LNHDA; CDR2 reads SQIVND (reference sequence). Trimming removed 4 bases from V and 6 bases from J; junction bases left unmatched: 15. The CDR3 has 17 residues. CDR3 sequence: CASSSGIGQGSSDGYTF. The CDR3 DNA follows: TGTGCCAGTAGTAGTGGTATCGGACAGGGGAGTTCGGATGGCTACACCTTC.

The chain links TRBV5-5 to TRBJ2-7; 7 nucleotides agree with TRBD1. The ends lost 2 bases at V and 2 bases at J; junction bases unmatched: 1. In germline, CDR1 is SGHKS, CDR2 YYEKEE (reference sequence). The CDR3 consists of 13 residues. This CDR3 is CASSFDRAYEQYF. CDR3 DNA sequence: TGTGCCAGCAGCTTTGACAGGGCCTACGAGCAGTACTTC.

The table lists this clone with a count of one. This chain uses TRBV7-2 with TRBJ2-3; TRBD1 matches 7 bases. The germline V gene encodes CDR1 SGHTA and CDR2 FQGNSA. This CDR3 is 17 amino acids long. Unmatched junction bases numbered 18, after V lost 6 bases and J lost 6 bases. The DNA of the CDR3 is TGTGCCAGCAGTTATCCACGTACAGGGGTGGGCCTCGATACGCAGTATTTT. Translation gives CASSYPRTGVGLDTQYF.

The CDR3 loop reads CASSQGVGQPSYEQYF. In nucleotides, the CDR3 is TGCGCCAGCAGCCAAGGGGTGGGACAGCCGTCCTACGAGCAGTACTTC. The chain uses TRBV4-1 and TRBJ2-7; 7 nucleotides match TRBD1. V shed 1 base and J 1 base; nucleotides not matched to a gene: 7. Germline CDR1 and CDR2: MGHRA and YSYEKL. This CDR3 comprises 16 residues.

This clone has a single count. The chain employs TRBV2 and TRBJ2-1; D is tentatively TRBD1 or TRBD2 (5 bases each). The germline CDR1 and CDR2 sequences are SNHLY and FYNNEI. The CDR3 length is 14 residues. V was clipped by 6 bases and J by 1 base, with 10 bases between them. CDR3 amino acids: CASRRGASYNEQFF. The CDR3 DNA sequence: TGTGCCAGCAGGAGGGGCGCATCCTACAATGAGCAGTTCTTC. Looking up the rest from reference TRBV2 and TRBJ2-1 gives the full variable domain: EPEVTQTPSHQVTQMGQEVILRCVPISNHLYFYWYRQILGQKVEFLVSFYNNEISEKSEIFDDQFSVERPDGSNFTLKIRSTKLEDSAMYFCASRRGASYNEQFFGPGTRLTVL.

The rearrangement links TRBV18 to TRBJ1-5; D call uncertain. The V end lost 6 bases, the J end lost 1 base, and 13 bases lay between the germline ends. Germline CDR1 and CDR2: KGHSH and LQKENI. The CDR3 is 15 residues long. CDR3 sequence reads: CASSPFDNSNQPQHF. As DNA, the CDR3 is TGTGCCAGCTCCCCCTTCGACAACAGCAATCAGCCCCAGCATTTT.

This chain joins TRBV6-1 and TRBJ1-2, with 8 bases matching TRBD1. The CDR3 runs 17 residues. With 4 bases clipped from V and 10 bases from J, the junction kept 20 bases outside the gene matches. Germline V lookup: CDR1 MNHNS, CDR2 SASEGT. The CDR3 nucleotides are TGTGCCAGCAGTGCCTTCGGGAATTCTCAGGGGGCGCTTTACTACACCTTC. This translates into CASSAFGNSQGALYYTF.

The chain joins TRBV2 to TRBJ2-7; the D gene is possibly TRBD2 (6 bases). The CDR3 totals 11 residues. Germline V CDR1 and CDR2: SNHLY, FYNNEI. Trimming cost V 8 bases and J 6 bases, with 11 bases left between them. CDR3 in DNA: TGTGCCAGCGGGGGACTCCCCGAGCAGTACTTC. Its protein product is CASGGLPEQYF.

This clone was counted once. The chain carries TRBV4-1 and TRBJ2-2; 7 bases map to TRBD1. The CDR3 covers 14 residues. The junction had 4 bases not matched to a gene; V was cut back by 2 bases and J by 7 bases. The germline CDR1 and CDR2 sequences are MGHRA and YSYEKL. The DNA of the CDR3 is TGCGCCAGCAGCCAAACAGGGGTTGGCGGGGAGCTGTTTTTT. This gives the protein CASSQTGVGGELFF.

The chain combines TRBV10-3 with TRBJ1-5; 7 bases are shared with TRBD1. The germline CDR1 and CDR2 sequences are ENHRY and SYGVKD. Germline trimming cut 4 bases from V and 0 bases from J; bases unmatched to any gene: 3. CDR3 length: 15 amino acids. The CDR3 loop reads CAISAGTASNQPQHF. In DNA form, the CDR3 reads TGTGCCATCAGTGCTGGGACAGCTAGCAATCAGCCCCAGCATTTT.

The chain couples TRBV30 to TRBJ2-3; D is ambiguous. Germline V gives CDR1 GTSNPN, CDR2 SVGIG (reference sequence). The CDR3 contains 13 residues. V dropped 1 base and J dropped 2 bases, with 7 bases sitting between them. CDR3: CAWSGGSTDTQYF. DNA for the CDR3: TGTGCCTGGAGTGGGGGTTCCACAGATACGCAGTATTTT.

The chain combines TRBV12-3 or TRBV12-4 with TRBJ2-5; TRBD2 matches at 9 bases. Trimming took 6 bases from V and 3 from J; bases not matched to a gene: 2. The CDR3 length is 13 residues. The CDR3 region is CASRRLAEETQYF. The CDR3 DNA is TGTGCCAGCAGACGACTAGCGGAAGAGACCCAGTACTTC.

This clone has only one observation. This rearrangement joins TRBV18 to TRBJ1-1; a weak D match, TRBD1 (5 bases). The V gene lost 3 bases and the J gene lost 0 bases, with 8 bases spanning the gap. In germline, CDR1 is KGHSH, CDR2 LQKENI. This CDR3 spans 14 amino acids. As DNA, the CDR3 is TGTGCCAGCTCACCCAGGGTCATGAACACTGAAGCTTTCTTT. Its translation is CASSPRVMNTEAFF. The full variable domain, completed using reference TRBV18 and TRBJ1-1, is NAGVMQNPRHLVRRRGQEARLRCSPMKGHSHVYWYRQLPEEGLKFMVYLQKENIIDESGMPKERFSAEFPKEGPSILRIQQVVRGDSAAYFCASSPRVMNTEAFFGQGTRLTVV.